The next 9 T cell receptor beta chains were all read from a single sample in a study of naive and memory T cell subsets. Study conclusions and caveats: Naive repertoires, especially CD8, held a few larger clonotypes, possibly memory cells re-expressing CD45RA.

An equimolar mix of two oligonucleotides served as the beta constant-region primer for TRBC1 and TRBC2. Ligated cDNA was amplified by four rounds of PCR with nested alpha and beta constant-region primers and SP2. TCRdb analysed the UMI-ligation and nested PCR reads with MiXCR anew, one entry per CDR3 protein. The data show more than 95,000 distinct CDR3 sequences, around 15% seen once. No antigen has been assigned to these receptors. Sequencing input: naive CD8+ T cells from blood. These receptors came from a human donor in good health.

This clonotype was seen more than once but under ten times. The chain recombines TRBV5-4 with TRBJ2-3, with 9 bases that match TRBD2. CDR1 SGHNT and CDR2 YYREEE come from the germline V gene (reference sequence). Trimming removed 6 bases from V and 5 bases from J; junction bases left unmatched: 10. The length of the CDR3 is 15 residues. CDR3 sequence (DNA): TGTGCCAGCACCACAGCGGGGGGCCTGGGAGATACGCAGTATTTT. This codes for CASTTAGGLGDTQYF. The full variable domain, its missing parts supplied by reference TRBV5-4 and TRBJ2-3, is ETGVTQSPTHLIKTRGQQVTLRCSSQSGHNTVSWYQQALGQGPQFIFQYYREEENGRGNFPPRFSGLQFPNYSSELNVNALELDDSALYLCASTTAGGLGDTQYFGPGTRLTVL.

Concerning this clonotype: Given a much more abundant clone one base away, this may be a read error. The V and J genes are TRBV12-3 or TRBV12-4 and TRBJ2-4; the D is unclear. The V end was cut by 6 bases, the J end by 7 bases, with 10 bases between. The CDR3 is 12 amino acids. This CDR3 is CASRPGFNIQYF. The CDR3 DNA sequence: TGTGCCAGCAGGCCTGGGTTCAACATTCAGTACTTC.

The genes are TRBV5-1 and TRBJ2-4, with 8 bases that match TRBD1. V shed 4 bases, J shed 15 bases, and the junction held 18 bases outside the gene matches. The CDR3 contains 15 residues. CDR1 is SGHRS, CDR2 YFSETQ, per germline. The CDR3 DNA reads as TGCGCCAGCAGCCCCACGGACAGGGACCGAACCCCTCCGTACTTC. Amino acids: CASSPTDRDRTPPYF.

This clonotype was seen a few times. The chain has TRBV4-2 and TRBJ2-3; 7 bases map to TRBD2. After removal of 0 bases from V and 10 bases from J, the junction contained 7 bases not matched to a gene. This CDR3 region has 14 residues. Germline V gene data show CDR1 as LGHNA and CDR2 as YNFKEQ. CDR3 nucleotide sequence: TGTGCCAGCAGCCAAGATTTTGAGGCGGGGGCGCAGTATTTT. The encoded protein is CASSQDFEAGAQYF.

This sequence joins TRBV6-5 and TRBJ2-1, with TRBD2 as a possible D gene (5 bases). Trimming shortened V by 6 bases and J by 8 bases, and 20 bases separated the two germline ends. The germline CDR1 and CDR2 sequences are MNHEY and SVGAGI. The CDR3 consists of 15 residues. The CDR3 DNA reads TGTGCCAGCAGGGGGAGCGGCCACCTTTTCTATGAGCAGTTCTTC. Translating it yields CASRGSGHLFYEQFF.

The rearrangement joins TRBV6-6 to TRBJ2-1; D uncertain. The germline V gene has CDR1 MNHNY and CDR2 SVGAGI (reference sequence). V lost 0 bases, J lost 10 bases, and 7 bases lay in between. The CDR3 has 12 amino acids. CDR3 region: CASSYSGGEQFF. For the CDR3, the DNA is TGTGCCAGCAGTTACTCTGGTGGAGAGCAGTTCTTC.

The J gene is TRBJ2-7, the V gene TRBV27; weak D call: TRBD2 (5 bases). The V end lost 8 bases, the J end lost 3 bases, and 14 bases lay between the germline ends. The length of the CDR3 is 13 residues. Germline assignment: CDR1 MNHEY and CDR2 SMNVEV (reference sequence). The CDR3 sequence: CASSPGIFYEQYF. The CDR3 DNA reads TGTGCCAGCTCCCCGGGGATATTCTACGAGCAGTACTTC.

This clonotype was observed at least ten times. This CDR3 reads CASSQALGSPLHF. Here the CDR3 DNA reads TGCGCCAGCAGCCAAGCCCTAGGTTCACCCCTCCACTTT. The chain couples TRBV4-3 to TRBJ1-6, with D uncertain. The CDR3 runs to 13 residues. V was cut by 1 base and J by 9 bases, with 7 bases left in between. Germline V gene lookup returns CDR1 LGHNA and CDR2 YSLEER.

V and J are TRBV28 and TRBJ1-1; no clear D. This CDR3 is 14 amino acids long. Germline CDR1 and CDR2: MDHEN and SYDVKM. Trimming cost V 4 bases and J 1 base, with 10 bases left between them. The CDR3 bases are TGTGCCAGCAGTTACCCTCCGGGGAACACTGAAGCTTTCTTT. This sequence encodes CASSYPPGNTEAFF.